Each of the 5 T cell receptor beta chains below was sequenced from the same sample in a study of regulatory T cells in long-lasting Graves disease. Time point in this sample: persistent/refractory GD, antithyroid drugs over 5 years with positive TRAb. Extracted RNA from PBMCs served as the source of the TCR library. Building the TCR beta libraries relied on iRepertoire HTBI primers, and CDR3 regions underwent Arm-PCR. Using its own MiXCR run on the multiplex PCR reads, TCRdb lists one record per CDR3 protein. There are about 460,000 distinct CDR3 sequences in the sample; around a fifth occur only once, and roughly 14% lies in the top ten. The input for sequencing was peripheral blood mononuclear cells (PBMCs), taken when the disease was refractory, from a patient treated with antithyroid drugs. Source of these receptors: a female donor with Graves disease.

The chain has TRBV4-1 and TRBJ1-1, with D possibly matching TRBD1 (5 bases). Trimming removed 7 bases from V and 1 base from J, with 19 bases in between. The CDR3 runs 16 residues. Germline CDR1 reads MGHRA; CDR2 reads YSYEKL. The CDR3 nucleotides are TGCGCCAGCAACGCCCCAGCAGGGAAGGCGAACACTGAAGCTTTCTTT. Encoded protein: CASNAPAGKANTEAFF.

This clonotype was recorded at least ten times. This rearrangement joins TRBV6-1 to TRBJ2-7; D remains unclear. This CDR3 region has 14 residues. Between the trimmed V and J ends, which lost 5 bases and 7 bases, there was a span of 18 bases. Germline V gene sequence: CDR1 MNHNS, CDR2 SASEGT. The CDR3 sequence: CASSLDGYFREQYF. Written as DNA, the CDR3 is TGTGCCAGCAGTCTGGACGGCTACTTTAGAGAGCAGTACTTC.

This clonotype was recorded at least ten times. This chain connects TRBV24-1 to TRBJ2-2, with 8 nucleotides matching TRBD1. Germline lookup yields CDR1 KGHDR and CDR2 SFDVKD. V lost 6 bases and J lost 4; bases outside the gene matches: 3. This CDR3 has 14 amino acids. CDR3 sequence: CATSRTGRTGELFF. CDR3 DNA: TGTGCCACCAGTAGGACAGGGCGCACCGGGGAGCTGTTTTTT.

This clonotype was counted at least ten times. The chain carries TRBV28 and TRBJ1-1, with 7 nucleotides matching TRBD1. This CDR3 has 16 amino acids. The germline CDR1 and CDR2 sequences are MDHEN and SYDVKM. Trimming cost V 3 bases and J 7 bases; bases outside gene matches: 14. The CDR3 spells CASSFAGDSLTREAFF. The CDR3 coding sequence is TGTGCCAGCAGTTTTGCCGGGGACAGCCTTACCCGTGAAGCTTTCTTT.

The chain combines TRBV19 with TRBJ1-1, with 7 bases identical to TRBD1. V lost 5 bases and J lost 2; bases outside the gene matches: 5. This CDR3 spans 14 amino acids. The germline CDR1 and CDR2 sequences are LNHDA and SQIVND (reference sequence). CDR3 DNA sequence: TGTGCCAGTAGTTCCAGGGGGGGAAACACTGAAGCTTTCTTT. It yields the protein CASSSRGGNTEAFF.